This T cell receptor beta chain was sequenced for a study of blood T cell repertoires in COVID-19 (dated by TCRdb to the early 2020s). A note on the overall study: The collaborator samples originated in the United States, Italy and Spain and spanned the acute and convalescent phases of COVID-19. Samples came from the ongoing ImmuneRACE study (first 160 participants) plus 1,254 subjects from 6 global collaborators. Sample metadata almost always included a de-identified subject ID, COVID-19 status, age in years and sex. Subjects who had been exposed to COVID-19, were actively infected with it, or had recovered from it provided the deeply sampled blood TCRbeta repertoires that made up the dataset. HLA class I and class II types, where available, came from metadata supplied by the sample provider rather than from assay-based typing. The prospective study material was composed of cDNA or gDNA derived from T cells, B-cell-depleted T cells, or PBMCs. The repertoires were released in a freely available public database intended as a resource for research on the immune response to SARS-CoV-2.

The investigation overall reported the following: Clinical and demographic metadata were provided uncurated, with the amount varying by source and participant.

The germline V gene provides CDR1 SGHAT and CDR2 FQNNGV. Trimmed from V: 3 bases; trimmed from J: 5 bases; junction bases lacking a gene match: 11. The CDR3 spans 17 residues, from the cysteine through the phenylalanine. Just CDR3 DNA is preserved here, 51 bases in frame from base 1. TCRbeta CDR3 regions were amplified from genomic DNA by means of the immunoSEQ Assay, a bias-controlled multiplex PCR. Processing in the source paper ran as follows. Nucleated cell counts per sample were estimated from amplification of reference gene primers within the assay. To quantify the absolute abundance of each unique TCRbeta CDR3 rearrangement, sequence reads were collapsed and filtered. For each sample, productive Simpson clonality was calculated by taking the square root of Simpson's diversity index across productive rearrangements. Not all clones reach the TCRdb copy of this immuneACCESS table, which keeps in-frame sequences only. Checked studies attribute under half of the gap to unresolved V genes and leave the rest unexplained. V, J and clone size are those of that table, while D and trimming were read from the DNA. The sample table contains about 170,000 clones; only one count was recorded for more than 80% of them. Jointly, the top ten make up more than 10% of the sample.

The table lists this clone with a count of one. There is no known antigen for this receptor. Qualities for individual bases were not recorded, and no much larger clone is one base off. In the prospective study, participants were roughly 18 to 95 years old, resided in approximately 25 geographic areas of the United States, and were enrolled through a virtual design. In the prospective study, cohorts were assigned on the basis of participant-reported clinical history obtained from a screening survey and a study questionnaire. Recovered participants in ImmuneRACE Cohort 3 were defined as having two consecutive negative NP/OP PCR tests, clearance from a healthcare professional, or resolution of symptoms. In the prospective study, whole blood, serum and a nasopharyngeal or oropharyngeal swab were collected from each participant by mobile phlebotomists. Over an approximately two-month period, participants in the prospective study had the option of providing additional blood draws and questionnaires. Prospective study blood samples were shipped either frozen or at room temperature before DNA extraction.

The sequenced sample was PBMCs or T cells enriched from blood (not recorded which). Recombination connected TRBV11-2 to TRBJ1-4; 8 central bases correspond to TRBD1. The source is a man in his fifties or sixties who had recovered from COVID-19. The sequence in DNA is TGTGCCAGCAGCTTCAGTAGAGCCGGGACAGGAAATGAAAAACTGTTTTTT. It translates to CASSFSRAGTGNEKLFF.